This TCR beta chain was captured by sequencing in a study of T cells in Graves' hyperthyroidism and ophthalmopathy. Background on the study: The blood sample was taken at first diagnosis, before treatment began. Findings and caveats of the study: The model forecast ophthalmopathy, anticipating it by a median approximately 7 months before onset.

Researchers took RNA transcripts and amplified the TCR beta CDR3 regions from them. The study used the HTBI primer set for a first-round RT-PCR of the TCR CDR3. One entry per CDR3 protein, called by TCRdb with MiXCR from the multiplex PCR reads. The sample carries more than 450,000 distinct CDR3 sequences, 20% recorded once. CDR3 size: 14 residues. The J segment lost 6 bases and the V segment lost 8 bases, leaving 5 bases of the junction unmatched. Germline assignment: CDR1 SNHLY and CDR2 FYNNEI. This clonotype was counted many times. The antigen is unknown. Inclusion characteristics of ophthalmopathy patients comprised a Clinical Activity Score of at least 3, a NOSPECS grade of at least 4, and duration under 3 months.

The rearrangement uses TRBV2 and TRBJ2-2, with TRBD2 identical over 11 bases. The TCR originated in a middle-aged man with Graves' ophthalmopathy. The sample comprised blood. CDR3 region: CASVLAGGPGELFF. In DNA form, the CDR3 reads TGTGCCAGCGTCCTAGCGGGGGGCCCCGGGGAGCTGTTTTTT.